This paragraph reports one T cell receptor (beta chain). The sample originates from a study of blood T cell repertoires in COVID-19. Looking at the study overall: T cells, B-cell-depleted T cells, or PBMCs provided the cDNA or gDNA that served as material.

Germline V gives CDR1 MNHNS, CDR2 SASEGT. The CDR3 has 15 residues. V lost 1 base to trimming and J lost 5 bases, with 12 bases between them. Ages ranged from about 18 to 89 years, with residence in about two dozen US areas. Clinical history as reported by participants underpinned cohort assignment. The protocol was immunoSEQ multiplex PCR, while the TCRdb copy is restricted to in-frame clones and leaves out a portion. The sample has hundreds of thousands of clones; roughly 82% are singletons. Input material: PBMCs or T cells enriched from blood (not recorded which). This TCR was recovered from a woman aged 45-60 years who had recovered from COVID-19. The rearrangement links TRBV6-1 to TRBJ2-1; tentative D call: TRBD1 (6 bases). In DNA, the CDR3 is TGTGCCAGCAGTGAAGGACAGGTTTTCCACAATGAGCAGTTCTTC. Protein sequence: CASSEGQVFHNEQFF.